Listed here are 20 T cell receptor beta chains from one sample, sequenced in a study of cytomegalovirus exposure and HLA in healthy donors. PCR primers comprised 60 Vbeta and 13 Jbeta primers. Method: immunoSEQ multiplex PCR; TCRdb's copy keeps in-frame clones and lacks some. The sample shows about 55,000 clones, about 57% of them seen only once. The source material was PBMCs. Receptors originate from a human donor in good health.

The rearrangement links TRBV6-5 to TRBJ1-2; 7 positions match TRBD1. The CDR3 runs to 14 residues. Germline assignment: CDR1 MNHEY and CDR2 SVGAGI. The trim removed 6 bases at V and 8 bases at J, leaving 12 bases unmatched. The CDR3 here is CASRHDTGARGYTF. The CDR3 nucleotides read TGTGCCAGCAGACACGACACAGGGGCGAGGGGCTACACCTTC.

The chain is built from TRBV19 and TRBJ1-1, with 7 bases lining up with TRBD1. This CDR3 is 14 amino acids long. With 6 bases clipped from V and 0 bases from J, the junction kept 4 bases outside the gene matches. The germline V gene has CDR1 LNHDA and CDR2 SQIVND (reference sequence). The CDR3 spells CASRGQSMNTEAFF. CDR3 DNA sequence: TGTGCCAGTAGGGGACAGTCTATGAACACTGAAGCTTTCTTT. Looking up the rest from reference TRBV19 and TRBJ1-1 gives the full variable domain: DGGITQSPKYLFRKEGQNVTLSCEQNLNHDAMYWYRQDPGQGLRLIYYSQIVNDFQKGDIAEGYSVSREKKESFPLTVTSAQKNPTAFYLCASRGQSMNTEAFFGQGTRLTVV.

This chain connects TRBV27 to TRBJ2-7; 13 nucleotides match TRBD2. CDR3 length: 15 residues. Germline V gives CDR1 MNHEY, CDR2 SMNVEV (reference sequence). With V trimmed by 6 bases and J by 2 bases, 4 bases remained unmatched. DNA for the CDR3: TGTGCCAGCAGGCGGACTAGCGGGGGCCCCTACGAGCAGTACTTC. This codes for CASRRTSGGPYEQYF.

This chain connects TRBV7-2 to TRBJ2-3; the match to TRBD1 covers 8 bases. The germline V gene encodes CDR1 SGHTA and CDR2 FQGNSA. The CDR3 contains 14 residues. V gave up 4 bases and J gave up 6 bases; unmatched junction bases: 6. In DNA, the CDR3 is TGTGCCAGCAGCTCAGGGACAGGTGGGGATACGCAGTATTTT. This gives the protein CASSSGTGGDTQYF.

The chain recombines TRBV6-5 with TRBJ2-2; TRBD1 might be the D (5 bases). Germline CDR1 MNHEY, CDR2 SVGAGI. There are 14 residues in the CDR3. The V gene lost 6 bases and the J gene lost 6 bases, with 14 bases spanning the gap. CDR3 loop: CASRQTDYPGELFF. The CDR3, as DNA: TGTGCCAGCAGACAGACAGATTACCCCGGGGAGCTGTTTTTT.

The chain employs TRBV18 and TRBJ2-7; 8 bases match TRBD1. CDR1 and CDR2 from the germline V gene are KGHSH and LQKENI. J gave up 2 bases and V 8 bases, and 14 bases lay outside the gene matches. This CDR3 is built from 16 residues. In nucleotides, the CDR3 is TGTGCCAGCCCCCCACCACAGGGGGTGACTACCTACGAGCAGTACTTC. Amino acid sequence: CASPPPQGVTTYEQYF.

In this sample, this clone turned up a few times. The chain carries TRBV4-1 and TRBJ1-2; no reliable D call. The CDR3 loop spans 14 amino acids. The germline V gene has CDR1 MGHRA and CDR2 YSYEKL. V lost 1 base and J 1 base, leaving 7 bases between the germline ends. CDR3 sequence (DNA): TGCGCCAGCAGCCAAGCCGCAGGTAACTATGGCTACACCTTC. This sequence encodes CASSQAAGNYGYTF.

This sequence joins TRBV2 and TRBJ2-1; D unresolved. This CDR3 comprises 13 residues. The germline gives CDR1 SNHLY, CDR2 FYNNEI. With 2 bases removed from V and 7 bases from J, the gap between germline ends came to 9 bases. The CDR3 DNA reads as TGTGCCAGCAGTGAAATAGTTTTTAATGAGCAGTTCTTC. Protein sequence: CASSEIVFNEQFF.

This chain uses TRBV5-1 with TRBJ1-2, with 11 bases matching TRBD1. This CDR3 spans 14 amino acids. Germline loops: CDR1 SGHRS, CDR2 YFSETQ. V lost 4 bases, J lost 8 bases, and 7 bases stayed unmatched. This chain's CDR3 is CASSTGQGARGYTF. The CDR3 DNA reads TGCGCCAGCAGCACAGGACAGGGGGCGCGAGGCTACACCTTC. Full variable domain (missing parts from reference TRBV5-1 and TRBJ1-2): KAGVTQTPRYLIKTRGQQVTLSCSPISGHRSVSWYQQTPGQGLQFLFEYFSETQRNKGNFPGRFSGRQFSNSRSEMNVSTLELGDSALYLCASSTGQGARGYTFGSGTRLTVV.

Here the CDR3 DNA reads TGTGCCAGCAGCTTACTGGACAGGGAGTCTAACTATGGCTACACCTTC. Residues: CASSLLDRESNYGYTF. The chain recombines TRBV7-9 with TRBJ1-2, with 8 bases aligning to TRBD1. CDR1 is SEHNR, CDR2 FQNEAQ, per germline (reference sequence). V lost 2 bases and J lost 0; bases outside the gene matches: 5. The length of the CDR3 is 16 residues.

This clone was recorded at least ten times. The V and J genes are TRBV11-1 and TRBJ2-7, with D possibly matching TRBD1 (6 bases). The CDR3 has 12 residues. In germline, CDR1 is SGHAT, CDR2 FQDESV (reference sequence). The V end was cut by 4 bases, the J end by 4 bases, with 8 bases between. CDR3: CASSSDSYEQYF. The CDR3 DNA is TGTGCCAGCAGCTCGGACAGTTACGAGCAGTACTTC.

This clone has a handful of counts. V and J are TRBV5-1 and TRBJ1-1; 9 positions match TRBD1. Germline values: CDR1 SGHRS, CDR2 YFSETQ. The CDR3 loop spans 14 amino acids. V lost 3 bases and J lost 1; bases outside the gene matches: 1. CDR3 coding DNA: TGCGCCAGCAGCTCACAGGGGGCGAACACTGAAGCTTTCTTT. It encodes CASSSQGANTEAFF. Filled out from reference TRBV5-1 and TRBJ1-1, the complete variable domain reads KAGVTQTPRYLIKTRGQQVTLSCSPISGHRSVSWYQQTPGQGLQFLFEYFSETQRNKGNFPGRFSGRQFSNSRSEMNVSTLELGDSALYLCASSSQGANTEAFFGQGTRLTVV.

J is TRBJ1-6 and V is TRBV27, with 8 nucleotides matching TRBD1. The CDR3 extends over 18 amino acids. V shed 5 bases and J 7 bases; nucleotides not matched to a gene: 16. Germline V gene sequence: CDR1 MNHEY, CDR2 SMNVEV (reference sequence). The CDR3 nucleotides are TGTGCCAGCAGTCCCATATATCCCCGCCGGGACAGGAATTCACCCCTCCACTTT. Its translation is CASSPIYPRRDRNSPLHF.

The chain carries TRBV20-1 and TRBJ2-3; the D gene is possibly TRBD2 (5 bases). Trimming pared 2 bases from V and 6 bases from J, leaving 6 bases between. This CDR3 comprises 11 residues. CDR1 is DFQATT, CDR2 SNEGSKA, per germline (reference sequence). CDR3 nucleotide sequence: TGCAGTGCTAGATCGGGGGATACGCAGTATTTT. Its protein product is CSARSGDTQYF.

This chain connects TRBV27 to TRBJ2-3; no clear D. In germline, CDR1 is MNHEY, CDR2 SMNVEV (reference sequence). Deletions cut 4 bases from V and 4 bases from J, with 6 bases between. This CDR3 comprises 12 residues. DNA of the CDR3: TGTGCCAGCAGTTATGGAGCAGATACGCAGTATTTT. Amino acids: CASSYGADTQYF.

The genes are TRBV18 and TRBJ2-1; a weak D match, TRBD1 (6 bases). The CDR3 length is 16 residues. Germline lookup yields CDR1 KGHSH and CDR2 LQKENI. V lost 2 bases and J 4 bases, leaving 15 bases between the germline ends. CDR3: CASSPYVDRRYNEQFF. The CDR3 nucleotides are TGTGCCAGCTCACCATACGTTGACAGGCGTTACAATGAGCAGTTCTTC.

This clone is a singleton in its sample. The chain links TRBV18 to TRBJ2-1; D possibly corresponds to TRBD1 (6 bases). The CDR3 runs to 16 residues. In germline, CDR1 is KGHSH, CDR2 LQKENI. V was shortened by 3 bases and J by 12 bases, with 24 bases between the two germline ends. CDR3 loop: CASSPQGDTAFIGQFF. Here the CDR3 DNA reads TGTGCCAGCTCACCTCAAGGGGACACCGCCTTTATCGGGCAGTTCTTC.

Concerning this clone: Other DNA sequences in the sample encode the same CDR3. This chain connects TRBV2 to TRBJ2-5, with D possibly matching TRBD2 (6 bases). Germline values: CDR1 SNHLY, CDR2 FYNNEI. Trimming left V 8 bases short and J 4 bases short, with 8 bases between. The CDR3 is 11 amino acids. CDR3 protein: CASVGGETQYF. The DNA for the CDR3 is TGTGCCAGCGTGGGGGGAGAGACCCAGTACTTC.

The chain combines TRBV5-1 with TRBJ1-3; 11 bases map to TRBD1. The CDR3 is 16 residues long. From germline, CDR1 is SGHRS and CDR2 YFSETQ. Trimming at V came to 3 bases and at J to 4 bases, leaving 6 bases not matched to a gene. The CDR3: CASSSRTGGRGNTIYF. The CDR3, as DNA: TGCGCCAGCAGCTCGCGGACAGGGGGCAGGGGAAACACCATATATTTT.

The chain combines TRBV7-9 with TRBJ2-5; D gene unclear. The CDR3 sequence is 11 residues long. V lost 6 bases to trimming and J lost 5 bases, with 7 bases between them. In germline, CDR1 is SEHNR, CDR2 FQNEAQ (reference sequence). CDR3: CASSPLETQYF. CDR3 DNA sequence: TGTGCCAGCAGTCCCCTGGAGACCCAGTACTTC. Filled out from reference TRBV7-9 and TRBJ2-5, the complete variable domain reads DTGVSQNPRHKITKRGQNVTFRCDPISEHNRLYWYRQTLGQGPEFLTYFQNEAQLEKSRLLSDRFSAERPKGSFSTLEIQRTEQGDSAMYLCASSPLETQYFGPGTRLLVL.